This T cell receptor beta chain was retrieved from a study of control samples from healthy donors and cancer patients. Only in-frame clones appear in the TCRdb table, and some are missing; sequencing was by immunoSEQ multiplex PCR. The sample carries about 120,000 clones, 80% to 90% recorded once. The germline gives CDR1 WNHNN, CDR2 SYGVQD (reference sequence). Trimming took 3 bases from V and 0 from J, leaving 9 bases between them. The CDR3 consists of 14 residues. The chain links TRBV10-1 to TRBJ2-7; D is undetermined. The sequenced sample consisted of PBMCs. The origin of this receptor is a woman aged 50 to 60 with colorectal cancer. CDR3 in amino acids: CASSDLKNSYEQYF. Written as DNA, the CDR3 is TGCGCCAGCAGTGACTTAAAAAACTCCTACGAGCAGTACTTC.